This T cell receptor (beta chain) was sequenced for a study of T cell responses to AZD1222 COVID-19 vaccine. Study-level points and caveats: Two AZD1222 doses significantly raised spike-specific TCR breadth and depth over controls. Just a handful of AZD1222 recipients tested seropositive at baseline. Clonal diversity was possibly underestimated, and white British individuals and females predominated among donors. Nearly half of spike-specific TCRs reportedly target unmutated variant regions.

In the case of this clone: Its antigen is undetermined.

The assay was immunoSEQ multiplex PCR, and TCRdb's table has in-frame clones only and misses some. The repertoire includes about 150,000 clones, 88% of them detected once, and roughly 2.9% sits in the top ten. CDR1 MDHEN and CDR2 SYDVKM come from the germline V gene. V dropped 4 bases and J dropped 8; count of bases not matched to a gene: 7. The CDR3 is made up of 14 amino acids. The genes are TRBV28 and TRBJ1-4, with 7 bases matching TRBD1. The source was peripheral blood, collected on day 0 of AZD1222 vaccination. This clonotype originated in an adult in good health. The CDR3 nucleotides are TGTGCCAGCAGTTCGGGGGACAGCCAGGAAAAACTGTTTTTT. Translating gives CASSSGDSQEKLFF.